This passage covers 25 T cell receptor beta chains from one sample sequenced in a study of T cell repertoires in cytomegalovirus infection. TCRdb re-analysed the reads in MiXCR, keeping a single row per CDR3 protein. The sample lists roughly 310,000 distinct CDR3 sequences; 15% to 20% were seen once. The material sequenced was PBMCs. All receptors derive from a human donor in good health (CMV status not recorded). Some clones in this sample may be carry-over from other donors' samples.

This clonotype showed up many times. In nucleotides, the CDR3 is TGTGCCAGCAGTTCGGGACGAGAAAAACTGTTTTTT. It yields the protein CASSSGREKLFF. The V and J genes are TRBV12-3 or TRBV12-4 and TRBJ1-4; possibly TRBD1 for D (5 bases). The V and J ends lost 4 bases and 8 bases respectively, with 8 bases between them. This CDR3 is 12 amino acids long.

J is TRBJ2-4 and V is TRBV6-6; D is unclear. The CDR3 has 18 amino acids. V lost 6 bases to trimming and J lost 0 bases, with 21 bases between them. Germline V gene lookup returns CDR1 MNHNY and CDR2 SVGAGI (reference sequence). As DNA, the CDR3 is TGTGCCAGCAGCCCGGGCACAGAGCCAAGACTAGCCAAAAACATTCAGTACTTC. It translates to CASSPGTEPRLAKNIQYF.

This chain joins TRBV4-1 and TRBJ2-5; the match to TRBD1 covers 7 bases. V shed 4 bases, J shed 4 bases, and the junction held 12 bases outside the gene matches. This CDR3 comprises 16 residues. From germline, CDR1 is MGHRA and CDR2 YSYEKL. Written as DNA, the CDR3 is TGCGCCAGCAGCCCGTACCCGGACAGGTCAAGAGAGACCCAGTACTTC. It yields the protein CASSPYPDRSRETQYF.

At least ten counts were recorded for this clonotype. The gene calls are TRBV6-5 and TRBJ2-1; D is perhaps TRBD2 (5 bases). The V end was cut by 3 bases, the J end by 0 bases, with 9 bases between. The CDR3 has 15 residues. Germline lookup yields CDR1 MNHEY and CDR2 SVGAGI. CDR3 nucleotides: TGTGCCAGCAGTTATAACGGGGACTCCTACAATGAGCAGTTCTTC. It codes for CASSYNGDSYNEQFF.

V is TRBV5-4 and J is TRBJ2-4; possible D gene TRBD1, 6 bases. This CDR3 is 17 amino acids long. Germline-derived CDR1 and CDR2 are SGHNT and YYREEE (reference sequence). V lost 1 base and J lost 7, with 21 bases in between. CDR3 DNA: TGTGCCAGCAGCTTGTTGGGGACACCTAAAGAGGGGAACATTCAGTACTTC. As protein: CASSLLGTPKEGNIQYF.

This clonotype was seen repeatedly, ten times or more. The J gene is TRBJ1-2, the V gene TRBV28, with TRBD1 matching 8 bases. The CDR3 is 14 amino acids. With 6 bases clipped from V and 7 bases from J, the junction kept 10 bases outside the gene matches. The germline CDR1 and CDR2 sequences are MDHEN and SYDVKM. The DNA of the CDR3 is TGTGCCAGCAGCAGTTACTCGACAGGGGCTGGCTACACCTTC. The encoded protein is CASSSYSTGAGYTF.

The chain is built from TRBV24-1 and TRBJ2-3, with 7 bases fitting TRBD2. The V segment lost 5 bases and the J segment 1 base; nucleotides outside the gene matches: 2. Germline V CDR1 and CDR2: KGHDR, SFDVKD. The CDR3 is made up of 14 amino acids. The CDR3: CATSVSGGTDTQYF. CDR3 DNA sequence: TGTGCCACCAGTGTCAGCGGGGGCACAGATACGCAGTATTTT.

The table lists this clonotype with many counts. The chain combines TRBV6-2 or TRBV6-3 with TRBJ1-1; D ambiguous. Germline V gives CDR1 MNHEY, CDR2 SVGEGT. The CDR3 loop spans 14 amino acids. V was shortened by 6 bases and J by 0 bases, with 11 bases between the two germline ends. The CDR3 DNA follows: TGTGCCAGCAGCCGCGAGGGCCTGAACACTGAAGCTTTCTTT. It translates to CASSREGLNTEAFF.

This clonotype appeared many times. The J gene is TRBJ1-5, the V gene TRBV7-2, with D possibly matching TRBD1 (6 bases). Germline CDR1 SGHTA, CDR2 FQGNSA. CDR3 size: 14 residues. V dropped 5 bases and J dropped 8 bases, with 16 bases sitting between them. The DNA for the CDR3 is TGTGCCAGCAGCCAATACAGGGTGGACGAGCCCCAGCATTTT. This codes for CASSQYRVDEPQHF.

This clonotype was observed many times. The chain carries TRBV5-4 and TRBJ2-1; 10 positions agree with TRBD2. V lost 0 bases, J lost 9 bases, and 21 bases stayed unmatched. The germline CDR1 and CDR2 sequences are SGHNT and YYREEE (reference sequence). This CDR3 region has 20 residues. The CDR3 nucleotides are TGTGCCAGCAGCTTGGAGCCCCTCCTGTCTTCCAGCGGGGGGGCAGTTGAGCAGTTCTTC. It encodes CASSLEPLLSSSGGAVEQFF.

The CDR3 spells CASSERQSLNYGYTF. The DNA for the CDR3 is TGTGCCAGCAGTGAACGGCAGAGCCTTAACTATGGCTACACCTTC. The chain links TRBV2 to TRBJ1-2; D unresolved. V lost 2 bases and J 1 base, leaving 11 bases between the germline ends. Germline V lookup: CDR1 SNHLY, CDR2 FYNNEI. The CDR3 has 15 residues.

This clonotype has more than one count but fewer than ten. V is TRBV28 and J is TRBJ1-4; the D is unclear. The V and J ends lost 4 bases and 5 bases respectively, with 11 bases between them. The germline V gene encodes CDR1 MDHEN and CDR2 SYDVKM. There are 14 residues in the CDR3. CDR3 nucleotide sequence: TGTGCCAGCAGTTCCACGGCCCCCAATGAAAAACTGTTTTTT. Its protein is CASSSTAPNEKLFF.

CDR3 region: CASSYPTVNSPLHF. CDR3 sequence (DNA): TGTGCCAGCAGCTACCCGACAGTAAATTCACCCCTCCACTTT. The gene calls are TRBV5-8 and TRBJ1-6, with a possible D match to TRBD1 (5 bases). The ends were cut back, 3 bases at V and 7 bases at J, with 11 bases in the middle. The CDR3 is made up of 14 amino acids. Germline CDR1 reads SGHTS; CDR2 reads YDEGEE.

The chain is built from TRBV7-9 and TRBJ1-3; D gene unclear. V dropped 2 bases and J dropped 8 bases, with 10 bases sitting between them. Germline CDR1 and CDR2: SEHNR and FQNEAQ (reference sequence). This CDR3 spans 13 amino acids. CDR3 residues: CASSLYVRDTIYF. In DNA, the CDR3 is TGTGCCAGCAGCTTATACGTCAGAGACACCATATATTTT.

This chain uses TRBV28 with TRBJ1-5; tentatively, D is TRBD1 (5 bases). This CDR3 has 11 residues. The germline V gene encodes CDR1 MDHEN and CDR2 SYDVKM. V gave up 5 bases and J gave up 15 bases, with 14 bases separating them. The CDR3 region has the DNA TGTGCCAGCAGTATGGGGGAAGAGATGCATTTT. It specifies CASSMGEEMHF.

This clonotype came up a few times. The chain employs TRBV11-3 and TRBJ2-1, with a weak D call TRBD1 (7 bases). The germline V gene has CDR1 SGHNT and CDR2 YENEEA. The CDR3 sequence is 15 residues long. Trimming removed 1 base from V and 6 bases from J, with 13 bases in between. Here the CDR3 DNA reads TGTGCCAGCAGCTTAGGCAGGGGGGCTGGCAATGAGCAGTTCTTC. It yields the protein CASSLGRGAGNEQFF.

The V call is TRBV12-3 or TRBV12-4, the J call TRBJ1-2; unclear D gene. The CDR3 is 13 amino acids. V was pared by 10 bases and J by 3 bases, with 15 bases between. CDR3 region: CATHGPGYYGYTF. In DNA form, the CDR3 reads TGTGCCACCCACGGGCCAGGATACTATGGCTACACCTTC.

This clonotype was picked up many times. The CDR3: CASSSGTNSGNTIYF. The CDR3 DNA reads as TGTGCCAGCAGCTCGGGGACAAACTCTGGAAACACCATATATTTT. V usage is TRBV7-8 and J usage is TRBJ1-3; TRBD1 is a possible D gene (6 bases). Germline V gene sequence: CDR1 SGHVS, CDR2 FQNEAQ. This CDR3 has 15 amino acids. Trimming shortened V by 4 bases and J by 0 bases, and 10 bases separated the two germline ends.

There are many counts of this clonotype. The rearrangement links TRBV5-6 to TRBJ1-6; D uncertain. The germline V gene has CDR1 SGHDT and CDR2 YYEEEE. The germline V and J ends were trimmed by 1 base and 7 bases, with 9 bases remaining between them. The CDR3 loop spans 14 amino acids. The CDR3 DNA reads as TGTGCCAGCAGCTTGACCGGTCCCAATTCACCCCTCCACTTT. Protein sequence: CASSLTGPNSPLHF.

As regards this clonotype: One base away lies a much larger clone, so this may be a sequencing read error. The chain employs TRBV7-2 and TRBJ2-1; D may correspond to TRBD1 or TRBD2 (6 bases each). Looked up from germline, CDR1 is SGHTA and CDR2 is FQGNSA. This CDR3 has 15 amino acids. CDR3 residues: CGSSLDPGARNEQFF. The CDR3 bases are TGTGGCAGCAGCTTAGACCCGGGGGCCCGCAATGAGCAGTTCTTC.

CDR3 sequence (DNA): TGTGCCAGCAGTTTTCCGGGACAGGGTGAAGCTTTCTTT. This translates into CASSFPGQGEAFF. The V call is TRBV27, the J call TRBJ1-1, with 9 bases matching TRBD1. In germline, CDR1 is MNHEY, CDR2 SMNVEV (reference sequence). The CDR3 extends over 13 amino acids. V lost 3 bases and J lost 7; bases outside the gene matches: 3.

This clonotype was detected a few times. J is TRBJ2-3 and V is TRBV7-6, with 11 bases fitting TRBD1. This CDR3 has 15 residues. V was clipped by 5 bases and J by 5 bases; unmatched bases: 6. Germline CDR1 SGHVS, CDR2 FNYEAQ. The CDR3 here is CASSDGQGAVDTQYF. DNA of the CDR3: TGTGCCAGCAGCGACGGACAGGGGGCTGTAGATACGCAGTATTTT.

This clonotype has at least ten counts. The chain has TRBV7-6 and TRBJ1-3, with D possibly being TRBD1 (5 bases). Trimming pared 4 bases from V and 4 bases from J, leaving 17 bases between. CDR3 length: 16 amino acids. Germline V gives CDR1 SGHVS, CDR2 FNYEAQ. As DNA, the CDR3 is TGTGCCAGCAGCTCCGAGTTGGGGGGTTACGGAAACACCATATATTTT. Its translation is CASSSELGGYGNTIYF.

This clonotype has only a few counts. The chain couples TRBV5-1 to TRBJ2-5; weak D call: TRBD1 (6 bases). Germline V lookup: CDR1 SGHRS, CDR2 YFSETQ. The CDR3 loop spans 14 amino acids. Trimming removed 1 base from V and 2 bases from J, with 9 bases in between. The CDR3 sequence: CASSLQGHQETQYF. The DNA for the CDR3 is TGCGCCAGCAGCTTGCAGGGACATCAAGAGACCCAGTACTTC. Filled out from reference TRBV5-1 and TRBJ2-5, the complete variable domain reads KAGVTQTPRYLIKTRGQQVTLSCSPISGHRSVSWYQQTPGQGLQFLFEYFSETQRNKGNFPGRFSGRQFSNSRSEMNVSTLELGDSALYLCASSLQGHQETQYFGPGTRLLVL.

This rearrangement joins TRBV18 to TRBJ2-1; D ambiguous. This CDR3 contains 12 residues. CDR1 KGHSH and CDR2 LQKENI come from the germline V gene. V was pared by 3 bases and J by 7 bases, with 7 bases between. CDR3 coding DNA: TGTGCCAGCTCACCGTTGCAGAATGAGCAGTTCTTC. The encoded protein is CASSPLQNEQFF. Full variable domain (remainder filled in from reference TRBV18 and TRBJ2-1): NAGVMQNPRHLVRRRGQEARLRCSPMKGHSHVYWYRQLPEEGLKFMVYLQKENIIDESGMPKERFSAEFPKEGPSILRIQQVVRGDSAAYFCASSPLQNEQFFGPGTRLTVL.